The T cell receptor beta chain described here comes from a study of CD8+ T cells in alopecia areata. Study overall: Tofacitinib was given for 6 to 18 months, then stopped for 6 months.

TCR sequencing used cDNA made by reverse transcription of extracted RNA. Sequencing was performed with immunoSEQ multiplex PCR; in TCRdb, only in-frame clones are kept and a portion is missing. The sample records 180,000 or so clones, 53% being singletons. This sample's treatment: oral pan-JAK inhibitor, 5-10 mg twice daily. CDR3 length equals 13 residues. The germline V gene encodes CDR1 SQVTM and CDR2 ANQGSEA. V trimming: 0 bases; J trimming: 6 bases; junction bases outside the gene matches: 2. V is TRBV29-1 and J is TRBJ2-7; 10 nucleotides line up with TRBD1. The sequence was obtained from a human donor with alopecia areata. This material consisted of CD8+ T cells sorted from blood, taken at week 24, from a patient treated with tofacitinib. The CDR3 loop is CSVEDGDRGEQYF. In nucleotides, the CDR3 is TGCAGCGTTGAAGATGGGGACAGGGGCGAGCAGTACTTC.